These 27 T cell receptor beta chains were sequenced from one sample in a study of cytomegalovirus exposure and HLA in healthy donors. The PCR employed 60 Vbeta primers together with 13 Jbeta primers. The protocol was immunoSEQ multiplex PCR, while the TCRdb copy is restricted to in-frame clones and leaves out a portion. The table lists around 89,000 clones, over 70% of them singletons, with around 1.2% in the top ten. The material sequenced was PBMCs. Receptors originate from a girl aged 2-10 years in good health and CMV-seropositive.

The V and J genes are TRBV7-2 and TRBJ2-7; 9 nucleotides match TRBD1. Trimming removed 6 bases from V and 4 bases from J; junction bases left unmatched: 7. The CDR3 is made up of 14 amino acids. Germline V gene sequence: CDR1 SGHTA, CDR2 FQGNSA. The CDR3 DNA reads as TGTGCCAGCAGTCGGGCCGGGACAGGGTACGAGCAGTACTTC. Protein: CASSRAGTGYEQYF.

The V gene is TRBV19, the J gene TRBJ2-3, with 13 bases identical to TRBD2. The germline CDR1 and CDR2 sequences are LNHDA and SQIVND (reference sequence). The V segment lost 6 bases and the J segment 2 bases; nucleotides outside the gene matches: 5. This CDR3 has 16 residues. CDR3 sequence: CASRTGTSGNTDTQYF. CDR3 coding DNA: TGTGCCAGTAGAACAGGGACTAGCGGGAACACAGATACGCAGTATTTT.

The V and J genes are TRBV28 and TRBJ1-5, with D hard to call. Germline V CDR1 and CDR2: MDHEN, SYDVKM. The CDR3 loop spans 13 amino acids. Trimming left V 3 bases short and J 0 bases short, with 3 bases between. The CDR3 reads CASSFNSNQPQHF. CDR3 sequence (DNA): TGTGCCAGCAGTTTCAATAGCAATCAGCCCCAGCATTTT.

The chain uses TRBV30 and TRBJ1-4, with a tentative D call TRBD1 (6 bases). This CDR3 is 14 amino acids long. V was trimmed by 1 base and J by 5 bases, leaving 11 bases between them. CDR1 and CDR2 (germline): GTSNPN, SVGIG (reference sequence). CDR3 bases: TGTGCCTGGAGTGCCGGACAGCCGAATGAAAAACTGTTTTTT. It specifies CAWSAGQPNEKLFF.

V usage is TRBV27 and J usage is TRBJ1-3; D perhaps matches TRBD1 (6 bases). With 3 bases removed from V and 1 base from J, the gap between germline ends came to 10 bases. CDR1 is MNHEY, CDR2 SMNVEV, per germline (reference sequence). This CDR3 has 15 residues. CDR3 DNA sequence: TGTGCCAGCAGTTTGGGGGGGGCGTCTGGAAACACCATATATTTT. Amino acids: CASSLGGASGNTIYF.

The chain links TRBV2 to TRBJ1-2, with D maybe TRBD1 (5 bases). V lost 11 bases, J lost 2 bases, and 15 bases lay in between. The CDR3 runs 13 residues. Germline CDR1 reads SNHLY; CDR2 reads FYNNEI. In DNA form, the CDR3 reads TGTGCCCACGAGGCACGACAGAACTATGGCTACACCTTC. Amino acids: CAHEARQNYGYTF. Based on the CDR3 plus reference TRBV2 and TRBJ1-2, the full variable domain is EPEVTQTPSHQVTQMGQEVILRCVPISNHLYFYWYRQILGQKVEFLVSFYNNEISEKSEIFDDQFSVERPDGSNFTLKIRSTKLEDSAMYFCAHEARQNYGYTFGSGTRLTVV.

The V call is TRBV10-3, the J call TRBJ2-3; 12 bases line up with TRBD2. The junction had 11 bases not matched to a gene; V was cut back by 10 bases and J by 0 bases. Germline-derived CDR1 and CDR2 are ENHRY and SYGVKD. This CDR3 has 17 residues. CDR3 sequence: CATTRTSGTASTDTQYF. CDR3 nucleotides: TGTGCCACGACCCGGACTAGCGGGACCGCTAGCACAGATACGCAGTATTTT.

This clone was observed once. The V call is TRBV27, the J call TRBJ1-1; 7 nucleotides match TRBD1. The ends lost 6 bases at V and 6 bases at J; junction bases unmatched: 7. CDR1 and CDR2 from the germline V gene are MNHEY and SMNVEV (reference sequence). The CDR3 totals 13 residues. DNA of the CDR3: TGTGCCAGCAGAAGACAGGGTTGGGCTGAAGCTTTCTTT. Amino acid sequence: CASRRQGWAEAFF.

This chain joins TRBV29-1 and TRBJ2-4; no clear D. Trimming shortened V by 4 bases and J by 0 bases, and 7 bases separated the two germline ends. The CDR3 loop spans 13 amino acids. Germline V gives CDR1 SQVTM, CDR2 ANQGSEA. The CDR3 region is CSVASLAKNIQYF. DNA of the CDR3: TGCAGCGTTGCGTCCCTAGCCAAAAACATTCAGTACTTC.

The chain couples TRBV4-3 to TRBJ2-1; a possible D gene is TRBD1 (5 bases). Germline V gene data show CDR1 as LGHNA and CDR2 as YSLEER. There are 15 residues in the CDR3. The ends were cut back, 0 bases at V and 12 bases at J, with 18 bases in the middle. CDR3 residues: CASSQESQGSPGQFF. CDR3 coding DNA: TGCGCCAGCAGCCAAGAGTCTCAGGGCTCCCCAGGGCAGTTCTTC.

As regards this clone: Germline is not matched at one junction end, which may reflect a read error. The genes are TRBV29-1 and TRBJ2-1; 7 nucleotides agree with TRBD2. The CDR3 has 15 amino acids. Per germline, CDR1 SQVTM and CDR2 ANQGSEA. For the CDR3, the DNA is TGCAGCGTTGAAGGCGGGAGATCCTCCTGCAATGAGCAGTTCTTC. Its translation: CSVEGGRSSCNEQFF.

The CDR3 bases are TGTGCCAGCAGCTTGGCTTGGGCAGGAAGGTTGCATGAGCAGTTCTTC. Residues: CASSLAWAGRLHEQFF. J is TRBJ2-1 and V is TRBV5-4; no clear D gene. This CDR3 region has 16 residues. Germline lookup yields CDR1 SGHNT and CDR2 YYREEE (reference sequence). V lost 0 bases to trimming and J lost 8 bases, with 18 bases between them.

V gene TRBV29-1 combines with J gene TRBJ1-1, with TRBD1 matching over 7 bases. Trimming took 3 bases from V and 11 from J; bases not matched to a gene: 12. Germline CDR1 is SQVTM and CDR2 is ANQGSEA. The CDR3 sequence is 13 residues long. The CDR3 spells CSVDLPGQTLAFF. CDR3 nucleotides: TGCAGCGTTGATCTTCCGGGACAGACTCTGGCTTTCTTT.

The genes are TRBV6-1 and TRBJ1-5, with a possible D match to TRBD1 (6 bases). Germline V gene lookup returns CDR1 MNHNS and CDR2 SASEGT. V was pared by 1 base and J by 0 bases, with 13 bases between. This CDR3 has 17 residues. CDR3 protein: CASSEEGRGYSNQPQHF. The CDR3, as DNA: TGTGCCAGCAGTGAAGAGGGGAGGGGGTATAGCAATCAGCCCCAGCATTTT.

The chain links TRBV18 to TRBJ1-4; 7 bases agree with TRBD1. The CDR3 has 15 residues. Per germline, CDR1 KGHSH and CDR2 LQKENI. Trimming took 4 bases from V and 7 from J; bases not matched to a gene: 9. CDR3 sequence: CASSHKQGTSEKLFF. DNA of the CDR3: TGTGCCAGCTCACACAAACAGGGGACAAGTGAAAAACTGTTTTTT.

The V gene is TRBV30, the J gene TRBJ1-6; D is unclear. Trimming left V 2 bases short and J 4 bases short, with 9 bases between. Germline CDR1 and CDR2: GTSNPN and SVGIG (reference sequence). This CDR3 comprises 14 residues. The CDR3 region has the DNA TGTGCCTGGAGTCCAGTACAGTATAATTCACCCCTCCACTTT. This sequence encodes CAWSPVQYNSPLHF.

This clone has more than one count but fewer than ten. The chain uses TRBV11-3 and TRBJ2-3; D remains ambiguous. CDR3 length equals 13 residues. V was clipped by 6 bases and J by 0 bases, with 7 bases between them. Germline lookup yields CDR1 SGHNT and CDR2 YENEEA. In DNA form, the CDR3 reads TGTGCCAGCAGGGCAGAAAGCACAGATACGCAGTATTTT. It specifies CASRAESTDTQYF.

The chain carries TRBV5-1 and TRBJ2-2, with a weak D call TRBD1 (5 bases). CDR1 SGHRS and CDR2 YFSETQ come from the germline V gene. The ends were cut back, 0 bases at V and 6 bases at J, with 9 bases in the middle. This CDR3 has 14 residues. CDR3 amino acids: CASSLDRTAGELFF. As DNA, the CDR3 is TGCGCCAGCAGCTTGGACAGGACCGCCGGGGAGCTGTTTTTT.

This clone was seen only once. This chain uses TRBV7-8 with TRBJ2-7; tentatively, D is TRBD1 (6 bases). V lost 1 base and J 3 bases, leaving 16 bases between the germline ends. CDR3 length: 16 residues. Germline values: CDR1 SGHVS, CDR2 FQNEAQ. CDR3 DNA sequence: TGTGCCAGCAGCTTAGATGGGACAATACTACACTACGAGCAGTACTTC. This encodes CASSLDGTILHYEQYF.

This chain uses TRBV4-1 with TRBJ1-2; TRBD1 matches 7 bases. Germline-derived CDR1 and CDR2 are MGHRA and YSYEKL. The CDR3 loop spans 15 amino acids. V gave up 3 bases and J gave up 1 base; unmatched junction bases: 5. In nucleotides, the CDR3 is TGCGCCAGCAGCCAGGCGGGACAGTTTAACTATGGCTACACCTTC. This sequence encodes CASSQAGQFNYGYTF.

V gene TRBV6-4 combines with J gene TRBJ2-1; TRBD2 matches at 11 bases. V shed 3 bases and J 4 bases; nucleotides not matched to a gene: 5. The germline V gene encodes CDR1 MRHNA and CDR2 SNTAGT. The CDR3 is 16 residues long. The CDR3 region has the DNA TGTGCCAGCAGTGAACGAGGGACTAGCGGATACAATGAGCAGTTCTTC. It yields the protein CASSERGTSGYNEQFF.

This sequence joins TRBV10-2 and TRBJ2-5; 8 positions match TRBD2. Germline CDR1 WSHSY, CDR2 SAAADI. The CDR3 is 17 residues long. J gave up 4 bases and V 0 bases, and 10 bases lay outside the gene matches. In DNA form, the CDR3 reads TGCGCCAGCAGTGAGTCTAGTAGCGGGGCGGGAGGAGAGACCCAGTACTTC. This sequence encodes CASSESSSGAGGETQYF.

The sample holds one count of this clone. The rearrangement uses TRBV18 and TRBJ2-7; weak D call: TRBD1 (5 bases). This CDR3 has 14 residues. V shed 6 bases and J shed 0 bases, with 12 bases lying between them. Germline V gene lookup returns CDR1 KGHSH and CDR2 LQKENI. This CDR3 reads CASSPPRDSYEQYF. CDR3 nucleotide sequence: TGTGCCAGCTCCCCTCCCAGGGACTCCTACGAGCAGTACTTC.

The chain joins TRBV19 to TRBJ2-5; D is possibly TRBD1 (5 bases). Germline lookup yields CDR1 LNHDA and CDR2 SQIVND (reference sequence). The length of the CDR3 is 15 residues. V shed 3 bases and J shed 5 bases, with 16 bases lying between them. In DNA, the CDR3 is TGTGCCAGTAGTATCGACTCCGGACATGGGGAGACCCAGTACTTC. Protein sequence: CASSIDSGHGETQYF.

The chain couples TRBV7-8 to TRBJ1-4; 9 bases are a match to TRBD1. This CDR3 spans 14 amino acids. CDR1 and CDR2 from the germline V gene are SGHVS and FQNEAQ. Trimming took 4 bases from V and 6 from J; bases not matched to a gene: 3. The CDR3 DNA is TGTGCCAGCAGCTGGACAGGGGTGGATGAAAAACTGTTTTTT. It translates to CASSWTGVDEKLFF.

There are a few counts of this clone. The rearrangement uses TRBV4-3 and TRBJ2-7, with TRBD1 as a possible D gene (6 bases). The CDR3 spans 15 residues. The germline gives CDR1 LGHNA, CDR2 YSLEER. V lost 0 bases and J 1 base, leaving 10 bases between the germline ends. The CDR3 sequence: CASSQESGVSYEQYF. In nucleotides, the CDR3 is TGCGCCAGCAGCCAAGAGTCAGGGGTATCCTACGAGCAGTACTTC.

This clone was observed a single time. J is TRBJ1-5 and V is TRBV27; 7 bases align to TRBD1. The CDR3 loop spans 15 amino acids. Germline V CDR1 and CDR2: MNHEY, SMNVEV (reference sequence). J gave up 4 bases and V 6 bases, and 9 bases lay outside the gene matches. DNA of the CDR3: TGTGCCAGCAGCCGACGGGGGACAGTTAATCAGCCCCAGCATTTT. This codes for CASSRRGTVNQPQHF.